Listed below are T cell receptor beta chains from one sample, sequenced in a study of blood T cell repertoires in COVID-19. TCRdb's table, derived via immunoSEQ multiplex PCR, lists solely in-frame clones and lacks some. The sample has approximately 81,000 clones; approximately 90% are singletons. Sequenced input: PBMCs or T cells enriched from blood (not recorded which). The receptor set was obtained from a woman between 45 and 60 years old with acute COVID-19. Each CDR3 is given with its conserved first and last residue. A D gene is named only where the DNA matches it firmly. Size tells how often a clone was seen (once, few, many) or the class of an expanded clone, and some rows leave it out.

len,j_gene,v_gene,d_gene,abundance,CDR3aa,CDR3nt
14,TRBJ2-5,TRBV18,.,once,CASSSGLRQETQYF,TGTGCCAGCTCATCGGGACTCCGACAAGAGACCCAGTACTTC
14,TRBJ2-7,TRBV24-1,.,.,CATATGTKMGEQYF,TGTGCCACCGCTACAGGAACTAAAATGGGGGAGCAGTACTTC
15,TRBJ1-5,TRBV6-5,TRBD1,.,CASSLTGVINQPQHF,TGTGCCAGCAGCTTGACAGGGGTTATCAATCAGCCCCAGCATTTT
14,TRBJ2-7,TRBV28,TRBD1,.,CASSPGQEAIKQYF,TGTGCCAGCAGCCCGGGACAGGAGGCAATTAAGCAGTACTTC
14,TRBJ2-1,TRBV3-1/TRBV3-2,.,.,CASSLPRSRDEQFF,TGTGCCAGCAGCCTCCCCCGGTCTCGCGATGAGCAGTTCTTC
14,TRBJ1-2,TRBV7-2,.,few,CASTGVWAEDGYTF,TGTGCCAGCACCGGGGTTTGGGCGGAGGATGGCTACACCTTC
14,TRBJ2-7,TRBV6-5,.,.,CASSRDFSDYEQYF,TGTGCCAGCAGTAGGGACTTTTCCGACTACGAGCAGTACTTC
12,TRBJ1-2,TRBV19,.,.,CASSAQNYGYTF,TGTGCCAGTAGTGCCCAGAACTATGGCTACACCTTC
16,TRBJ2-5,TRBV7-7,TRBD2,.,CASSFGLAGYQETQYF,TGTGCTAGCAGCTTTGGACTAGCGGGGTACCAAGAGACCCAGTACTTC
15,TRBJ2-5,TRBV2,TRBD1,.,CASSGQGSVAETQYF,TGTGCCAGCAGCGGACAGGGAAGCGTGGCAGAGACCCAGTACTTC
14,TRBJ2-7,TRBV27,.,.,CASSFGLDAYEQYF,TGTGCCAGCAGTTTTGGTCTAGACGCCTACGAGCAGTACTTC
16,TRBJ1-1,TRBV19,TRBD1,.,CASSILGDRSNTEAFF,TGTGCCAGTAGTATTTTGGGGGACAGGTCGAACACTGAAGCTTTCTTT
17,TRBJ2-7,TRBV11-3,.,.,CASSLGAASLITYEQYF,TGTGCCAGCAGCTTAGGAGCGGCTAGCCTGATCACCTACGAGCAGTACTTC
14,TRBJ2-4,TRBV4-2,TRBD2,.,CASSPRLAGNIQYF,TGTGCCAGCAGCCCCCGACTAGCGGGAAACATTCAGTACTTC
14,TRBJ2-2,TRBV5-1,.,.,CASRVETNTGELFF,TGCGCCAGCAGGGTAGAAACGAACACCGGGGAGCTGTTTTTT
15,TRBJ2-5,TRBV4-1,TRBD1,.,CASSKIRGLLETQYF,TGCGCCAGCAGCAAAATCAGGGGGCTACTGGAGACCCAGTACTTC
13,TRBJ2-7,TRBV7-9,.,.,CASSERTSYEQYF,TGTGCCAGCAGCGAGCGTACCTCCTACGAGCAGTACTTC
12,TRBJ2-5,TRBV12-3/TRBV12-4,.,.,CASSLIGETQYF,TGTGCCAGCAGTTTGATCGGGGAGACCCAGTACTTC
14,TRBJ2-6,TRBV30,TRBD1,.,CAWDRASGANVLTF,TGTGCCTGGGACAGGGCAAGTGGGGCCAACGTCCTGACTTTC
15,TRBJ2-1,TRBV19,.,.,CASSKWEAKRGEQFF,TGTGCCAGTAGTAAGTGGGAGGCGAAACGGGGTGAGCAGTTCTTC
13,TRBJ2-7,TRBV5-4,TRBD1,few,CASTRQGRYEQYF,TGTGCCAGCACCCGACAGGGGCGGTACGAGCAGTACTTC
17,TRBJ2-2,TRBV5-8,TRBD2,.,CASSFGTSGSFPGELFF,TGTGCCAGCAGCTTTGGGACTAGCGGGAGTTTCCCCGGGGAGCTGTTTTTT
16,TRBJ2-2,TRBV27,TRBD2,.,CASSLGLAGVVGELFF,TGTGCCAGCAGTTTGGGCCTAGCGGGAGTTGTCGGGGAGCTGTTTTTT
14,TRBJ1-2,TRBV18,TRBD1,.,CASSPPGTGGGYTF,TGTGCCAGCTCACCTCCCGGCACAGGGGGCGGCTACACCTTC
16,TRBJ1-1,TRBV19,.,few,CASSPLSWQGNTEAFF,TGTGCCAGTAGCCCTCTCAGCTGGCAGGGGAACACTGAAGCTTTCTTT
16,TRBJ1-5,TRBV7-2,.,.,CASSLYGDYSNQPQHF,TGTGCCAGCAGCTTATACGGGGATTACAGCAATCAGCCCCAGCATTTT
16,TRBJ2-1,TRBV3-1/TRBV3-2,.,.,CASSQASWVGDNEQFF,TGTGCCAGCAGCCAAGCCAGCTGGGTTGGAGACAATGAGCAGTTCTTC
14,TRBJ1-5,TRBV28,.,.,CASSLAGSNQPQHF,TGTGCCAGCAGTTTAGCAGGGAGCAATCAGCCCCAGCATTTT
16,TRBJ2-1,TRBV6-5,TRBD2,.,CASSSLSGGSYNEQFF,TGTGCCAGCAGTTCCCTCTCGGGGGGCTCCTACAATGAGCAGTTCTTC
12,TRBJ1-1,TRBV18,.,.,CASRVEVTEAFF,TGTGCCAGCCGGGTTGAGGTCACTGAAGCTTTCTTT
14,TRBJ2-7,TRBV19,.,.,CASSGRRGIYEQYF,TGTGCCAGTTCGGGTCGGAGGGGTATCTACGAGCAGTACTTC
16,TRBJ2-1,TRBV19,TRBD2,.,CASSLTLAGGYNEQFF,TGTGCCAGTAGTTTGACACTAGCGGGAGGTTACAATGAGCAGTTCTTC
19,TRBJ2-3,TRBV15,.,.,CATSRGARGQQRSTDTQYF,TGTGCCACCAGCAGAGGAGCCCGAGGACAGCAACGTAGCACAGATACGCAGTATTTT
11,TRBJ2-1,TRBV9,TRBD2,.,CASSPGGEQFF,TGTGCCAGCAGCCCGGGGGGAGAGCAGTTCTTC
14,TRBJ1-2,TRBV24-1,TRBD1,.,CATSVGQGADGYTF,TGTGCCACCAGTGTTGGACAGGGGGCGGATGGCTACACCTTC
13,TRBJ2-3,TRBV7-2,TRBD2,few,CASSSIAGDTQYF,TGTGCCAGCAGCTCCATAGCGGGAGATACGCAGTATTTT
13,TRBJ1-1,TRBV15,TRBD1,once,CATSVTTGAEAFF,TGTGCCACCAGCGTAACGACAGGGGCTGAAGCTTTCTTT
15,TRBJ2-2,TRBV5-1,.,.,CASSLRQPNTGELFF,TGCGCCAGCAGCTTGAGACAACCGAACACCGGGGAGCTGTTTTTT
15,TRBJ2-1,TRBV4-2,TRBD2,.,CASSQAGGSNNEQFF,TGTGCCAGCAGCCAAGCGGGCGGGAGCAACAATGAGCAGTTCTTC
15,TRBJ2-7,TRBV9,TRBD2,.,CASSVGDGRGYEQYF,TGTGCCAGCAGCGTAGGGGACGGGAGGGGATACGAGCAGTACTTC
13,TRBJ1-2,TRBV12-3/TRBV12-4,.,.,CASSLGREGGYTF,TGTGCCAGCAGTTTGGGCAGGGAGGGTGGCTACACCTTC
16,TRBJ1-1,TRBV11-1,.,.,CASSLSSDRPNTEAFF,TGTGCCAGCAGCCTTAGCTCGGACAGACCGAACACTGAAGCTTTCTTT
15,TRBJ2-7,TRBV2,.,once,CASPGAAGDYYEQYF,TGTGCCAGCCCAGGCGCGGCAGGCGACTACTACGAGCAGTACTTC
16,TRBJ2-7,TRBV5-1,TRBD1,once,CASSGGPDRSPYEQYF,TGCGCCAGCAGCGGAGGACCGGACAGGTCCCCCTACGAGCAGTACTTC
15,TRBJ1-5,TRBV13,.,.,CASSPTRDTDQPQHF,TGTGCCAGCAGCCCAACCCGGGACACAGATCAGCCCCAGCATTTT
14,TRBJ1-1,TRBV18,.,.,CASSPEGGVTEAFF,TGTGCCAGCTCACCCGAGGGGGGGGTCACTGAAGCTTTCTTT
16,TRBJ2-1,TRBV7-9,TRBD2,.,CASSFTGTSGLNEQFF,TGTGCCAGCAGCTTTACCGGGACTAGCGGCTTAAATGAGCAGTTCTTC
13,TRBJ1-2,TRBV30,TRBD1,.,CAWTLPEGASYTF,TGTGCCTGGACACTCCCGGAGGGGGCAAGCTACACCTTC
15,TRBJ2-1,TRBV7-9,TRBD1,.,CASSSLTGGDLYQFF,TGTGCCAGCAGCTCTTTGACAGGGGGTGACCTTTACCAGTTCTTC
13,TRBJ1-5,TRBV30,TRBD1,.,CAWSQGAEQPQHF,TGTGCCTGGAGCCAGGGGGCAGAACAGCCCCAGCATTTT
16,TRBJ2-5,TRBV2,TRBD2,.,CASSEGLAGGPETQYF,TGTGCCAGCAGTGAGGGGCTAGCGGGTGGGCCAGAGACCCAGTACTTC
13,TRBJ1-5,TRBV5-6,TRBD1,.,CASMRQGSVPQHF,TGTGCCAGCATGCGACAGGGGAGCGTACCCCAGCATTTT
15,TRBJ2-3,TRBV7-2,.,.,CASSTQGGSTDTQYF,TGTGCCAGCAGCACACAGGGTGGTAGCACAGATACGCAGTATTTT
15,TRBJ1-1,TRBV5-6,.,.,CASSLVSHADTEAFF,TGTGCCAGCAGCTTGGTAAGCCATGCGGACACTGAAGCTTTCTTT
13,TRBJ1-4,TRBV9,TRBD1,.,CASSQGERRKLFF,TGTGCCAGCAGCCAGGGGGAACGGAGGAAACTGTTTTTT